The TCR beta chain under discussion was sequenced for a study of T cell responses to AZD1222 COVID-19 vaccine. Overall study findings and caveats: Without day 14 samples, only post-peak T cell repertoires were studied.

Measured with immunoSEQ multiplex PCR; TCRdb has only the in-frame clones, and not every one. Of 130,000 to 150,000 clones in the sample, about 92% are singletons; the top ten hold approximately 2.1%. The V gene lost 4 bases and the J gene lost 8 bases, with 10 bases spanning the gap. Germline V CDR1 and CDR2: SGHKS, YYEKEE (reference sequence). The CDR3 spans 13 residues. As concerns this clone: Its antigen is unknown.

The sequence was obtained from an adult in good health. The sequencing here drew on peripheral blood, taken on day 0 of AZD1222 vaccination. This chain links TRBV5-5 with TRBJ1-6; no reliable D call. The CDR3 loop reads CASSRLWDSPLHF. CDR3 coding DNA: TGTGCCAGCAGCCGGCTCTGGGATTCACCCCTCCACTTT. The whole variable domain, remainder taken from reference TRBV5-5 and TRBJ1-6, is DAGVTQSPTHLIKTRGQQVTLRCSPISGHKSVSWYQQVLGQGPQFIFQYYEKEERGRGNFPDRFSARQFPNYSSELNVNALLLGDSALYLCASSRLWDSPLHFGNGTRLTVT.